This T cell receptor (beta chain) emerged from a study of early T cells in non-severe SARS-CoV-2 infection. This clonotype was seen a few times. CDR3 size: 13 residues. The germline V gene encodes CDR1 SGHRS and CDR2 YFSETQ. Between the trimmed V and J ends, which lost 0 bases and 2 bases, there was a span of 6 bases. The TCR library protocol was used to attach unique molecular identifiers. These identifiers were attached to individual cDNA molecules. TCRdb passed the 5' RACE reads through MiXCR, listing each CDR3 protein once. In the table there are 76,000 or so distinct CDR3 sequences, approximately 10% of which are singletons.

Sample: whole blood. The origin of this receptor is an adult who was a healthcare worker with PCR-confirmed SARS-CoV-2 infection or an uninfected control (not recorded which). The chain links TRBV5-1 to TRBJ2-7, with D uncertain. CDR3 nucleotides: TGCGCCAGCAGCTTGGACAACGCCTACGAGCAGTACTTC. Amino acid sequence: CASSLDNAYEQYF.